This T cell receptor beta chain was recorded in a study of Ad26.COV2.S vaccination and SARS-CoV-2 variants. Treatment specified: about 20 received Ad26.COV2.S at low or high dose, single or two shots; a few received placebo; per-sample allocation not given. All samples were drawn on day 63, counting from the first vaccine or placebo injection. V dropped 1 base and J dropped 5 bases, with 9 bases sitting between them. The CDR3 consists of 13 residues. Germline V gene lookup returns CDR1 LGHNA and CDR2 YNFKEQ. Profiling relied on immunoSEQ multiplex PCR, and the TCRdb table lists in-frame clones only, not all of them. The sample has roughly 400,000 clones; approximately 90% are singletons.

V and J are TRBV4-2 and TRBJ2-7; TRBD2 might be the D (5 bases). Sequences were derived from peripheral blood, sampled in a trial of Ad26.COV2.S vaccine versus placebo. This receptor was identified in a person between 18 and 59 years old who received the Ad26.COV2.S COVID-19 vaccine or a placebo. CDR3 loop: CASSQATLDEQYF. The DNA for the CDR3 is TGTGCCAGCAGCCAAGCCACACTAGACGAGCAGTACTTC.